The 8 T cell receptor beta chains listed next were all sequenced from one sample in a study of response to subunit inactivated influenza vaccine. TCRdb re-analysed the RT-PCR reads in MiXCR, keeping a single row per CDR3 protein. The sample yields hundreds of thousands of distinct CDR3 sequences, about 15% seen once. The sample here was PBMCs from blood, taken 11 to 12 days after vaccination. These receptors all come from a man aged 50 to 60 who received an inactivated influenza vaccine.

The gene calls are TRBV5-1 and TRBJ1-6, with D unresolved. Germline V lookup: CDR1 SGHRS, CDR2 YFSETQ. Trimming stripped 0 bases from V and 8 bases from J, with 6 bases between. The CDR3 has 13 amino acids. The CDR3 here is CASSLEADSPLHF. CDR3 sequence (DNA): TGCGCCAGCAGCTTGGAGGCGGATTCACCCCTCCACTTT. Variable domain in full (rest from reference TRBV5-1 and TRBJ1-6): KAGVTQTPRYLIKTRGQQVTLSCSPISGHRSVSWYQQTPGQGLQFLFEYFSETQRNKGNFPGRFSGRQFSNSRSEMNVSTLELGDSALYLCASSLEADSPLHFGNGTRLTVT.

Of note for this clonotype: A single base separates this from a much larger clone, so it may be a read error. The chain couples TRBV4-2 to TRBJ2-1; 7 nucleotides agree with TRBD2. The germline V gene has CDR1 LGHNA and CDR2 YNFKEQ. V shed 3 bases, J shed 3 bases, and the junction held 14 bases outside the gene matches. The CDR3 runs 18 residues. This chain's CDR3 is CASSQGSTSRAGYNEQFF. The CDR3 coding sequence is TGTGCCAGCAGCCAGGGATCGACTAGCAGGGCGGGCTACAATGAGCAGTTCTTC.

This clonotype has a handful of counts. The chain is built from TRBV11-3 and TRBJ2-7; D gene unclear. The germline CDR1 and CDR2 sequences are SGHNT and YENEEA. This CDR3 spans 13 amino acids. The germline V and J ends were trimmed by 0 bases and 7 bases, with 10 bases remaining between them. CDR3 amino acids: CASSLEGHTEQYF. CDR3 in DNA: TGTGCCAGCAGCTTAGAAGGCCATACTGAGCAGTACTTC.

The chain couples TRBV9 to TRBJ2-1; 7 nucleotides align to TRBD2. CDR1 is SGDLS and CDR2 is YYNGEE in the germline V gene. With 0 bases clipped from V and 3 bases from J, the junction kept 3 bases outside the gene matches. The CDR3 sequence is 15 residues long. The chain's CDR3 is CASSVGVAGYNEQFF. The CDR3 bases are TGTGCCAGCAGCGTAGGGGTAGCGGGCTACAATGAGCAGTTCTTC.

The chain joins TRBV9 to TRBJ2-7; 10 positions agree with TRBD2. J gave up 7 bases and V 3 bases, and 10 bases lay outside the gene matches. Per germline, CDR1 SGDLS and CDR2 YYNGEE. This CDR3 is 15 amino acids long. The chain's CDR3 is CASSANSGGYGEQYF. The CDR3 region has the DNA TGTGCCAGCAGCGCTAATAGCGGGGGGTACGGGGAGCAGTACTTC.

J is TRBJ2-1 and V is TRBV5-1; the D gene is possibly TRBD1 (5 bases). The CDR3 runs to 15 residues. From germline, CDR1 is SGHRS and CDR2 YFSETQ. V lost 5 bases to trimming and J lost 2 bases, with 14 bases between them. The CDR3 coding sequence is TGCGCCAGCAGTTCGGTCGGCAGGGCCTACAATGAGCAGTTCTTC. Translation gives CASSSVGRAYNEQFF.

The table lists this clonotype with a few counts. The rearrangement links TRBV5-5 to TRBJ1-2; D remains unclear. V lost 4 bases and J 4 bases, leaving 17 bases between the germline ends. The CDR3 has 15 amino acids. Germline V gene data show CDR1 as SGHKS and CDR2 as YYEKEE (reference sequence). In DNA, the CDR3 is TGTGCCAGCAGCGTTCCCTCGGGAGGTAGCTATGGCTACACCTTC. Its protein product is CASSVPSGGSYGYTF.

This clonotype was found once. The chain links TRBV25-1 to TRBJ2-7; 9 bases are shared with TRBD1. V lost 2 bases to trimming and J lost 5 bases; unmatched junction nucleotides: 10. Germline V gene sequence: CDR1 MGHDK, CDR2 SYGVNS. This CDR3 has 16 amino acids. The DNA of the CDR3 is TGTGCCAGCAGTGAAGGTCCCGGGACAGGGATTGACGAGCAGTACTTC. Translated, it gives CASSEGPGTGIDEQYF.